This T cell receptor (beta chain) was captured in a study of Tregs in tolerant kidney transplant recipients. The repertoire was sequenced with immunoSEQ multiplex PCR; TCRdb's copy has only in-frame clones and lacks some. The sample shows about 64,000 clones, approximately 98% of them seen only once. Thawed PBMCs were FACS-sorted into unstimulated CD4+CD25+CD127- regulatory T cells, CD4+CD25- non-regulatory cells, CD4 and CD8 cells. An overnight rest at 37°C with 200 to 250 IU/ml IL-2 preceded regulatory T cell sorting from thawed PBMCs. The CDR3 runs 16 residues. V was shortened by 2 bases and J by 1 base, with 12 bases between the two germline ends. Per the germline V gene, CDR1 is SGHDN and CDR2 is FVKESK.

The chain is built from TRBV14 and TRBJ2-1; a possible D gene is TRBD2 (6 bases). The sequenced sample was Tregs from blood, obtained before the transplant. This TCR was sampled from a human donor who received a combined kidney and bone marrow transplant. The CDR3, as DNA: TGTGCCAGCAGCCAATTAGGAGGGAAGTCCTACAATGAGCAGTTCTTC. Amino acids: CASSQLGGKSYNEQFF.